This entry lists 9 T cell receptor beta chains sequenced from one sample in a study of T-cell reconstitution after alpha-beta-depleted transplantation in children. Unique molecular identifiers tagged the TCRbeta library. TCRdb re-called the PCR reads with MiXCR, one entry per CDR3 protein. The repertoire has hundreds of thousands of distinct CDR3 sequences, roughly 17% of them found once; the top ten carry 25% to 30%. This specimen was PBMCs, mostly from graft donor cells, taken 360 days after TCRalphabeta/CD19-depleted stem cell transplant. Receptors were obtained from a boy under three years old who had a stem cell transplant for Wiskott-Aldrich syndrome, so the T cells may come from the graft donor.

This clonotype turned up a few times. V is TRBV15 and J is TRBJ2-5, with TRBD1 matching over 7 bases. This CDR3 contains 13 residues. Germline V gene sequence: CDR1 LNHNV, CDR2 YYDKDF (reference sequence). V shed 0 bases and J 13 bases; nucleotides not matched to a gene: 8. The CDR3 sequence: CATSRDRGTALYF. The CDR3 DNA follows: TGTGCCACCAGCAGAGATCGTGGGACAGCCTTGTACTTC.

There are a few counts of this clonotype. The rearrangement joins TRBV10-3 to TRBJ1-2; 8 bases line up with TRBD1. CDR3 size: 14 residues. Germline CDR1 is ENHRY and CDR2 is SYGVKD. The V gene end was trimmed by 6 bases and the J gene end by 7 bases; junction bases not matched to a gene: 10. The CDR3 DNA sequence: TGTGCCATCAGGAACAGGACAGGGCGCGGTGGCTACACCTTC. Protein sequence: CAIRNRTGRGGYTF.

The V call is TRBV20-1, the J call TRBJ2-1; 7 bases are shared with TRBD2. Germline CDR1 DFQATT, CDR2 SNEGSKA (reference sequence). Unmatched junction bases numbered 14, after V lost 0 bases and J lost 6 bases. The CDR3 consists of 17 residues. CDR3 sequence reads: CSARDVRTSWFSNEQFF. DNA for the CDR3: TGCAGTGCTAGAGATGTAAGGACTAGTTGGTTTAGCAATGAGCAGTTCTTC.

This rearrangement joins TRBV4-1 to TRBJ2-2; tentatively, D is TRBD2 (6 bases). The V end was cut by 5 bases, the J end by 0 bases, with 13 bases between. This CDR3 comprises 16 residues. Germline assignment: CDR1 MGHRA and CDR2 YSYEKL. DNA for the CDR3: TGCGCCAGCAGCAAAAAAGGGACTTCGAACACCGGGGAGCTGTTTTTT. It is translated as CASSKKGTSNTGELFF.

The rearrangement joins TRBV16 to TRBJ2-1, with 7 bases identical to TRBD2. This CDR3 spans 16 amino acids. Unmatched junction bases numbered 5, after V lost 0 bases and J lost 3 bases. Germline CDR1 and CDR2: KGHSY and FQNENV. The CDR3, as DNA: TGTGCCAGCAGCCAATCGTGGGGGGGTCACTACAATGAGCAGTTCTTC. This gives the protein CASSQSWGGHYNEQFF.

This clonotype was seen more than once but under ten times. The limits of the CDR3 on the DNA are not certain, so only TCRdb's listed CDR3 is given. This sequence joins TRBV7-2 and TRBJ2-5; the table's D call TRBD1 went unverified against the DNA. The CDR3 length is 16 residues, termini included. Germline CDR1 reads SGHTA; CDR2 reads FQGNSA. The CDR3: CASSSQVAQGANLGHF.

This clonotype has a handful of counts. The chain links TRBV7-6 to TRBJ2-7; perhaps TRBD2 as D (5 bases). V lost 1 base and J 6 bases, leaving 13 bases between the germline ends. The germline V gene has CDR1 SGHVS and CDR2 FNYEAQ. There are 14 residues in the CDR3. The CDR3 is CASSLVRGPGEQYF. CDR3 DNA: TGTGCCAGCAGCTTAGTCAGAGGGCCCGGCGAGCAGTACTTC.

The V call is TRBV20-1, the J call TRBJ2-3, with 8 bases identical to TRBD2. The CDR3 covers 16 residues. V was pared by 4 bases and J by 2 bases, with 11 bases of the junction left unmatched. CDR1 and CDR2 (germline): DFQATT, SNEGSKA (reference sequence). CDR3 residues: CSATPLAGGITDTQYF. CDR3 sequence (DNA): TGCAGTGCTACCCCTTTGGCGGGGGGAATCACAGATACGCAGTATTTT.

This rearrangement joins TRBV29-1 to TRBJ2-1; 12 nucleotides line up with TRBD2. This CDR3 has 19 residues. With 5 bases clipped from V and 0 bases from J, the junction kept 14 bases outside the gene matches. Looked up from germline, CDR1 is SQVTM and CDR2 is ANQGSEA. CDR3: CSVPSSGGAFSASYNEQFF. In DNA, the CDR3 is TGCAGCGTTCCATCTAGCGGGGGGGCCTTTTCGGCCTCCTACAATGAGCAGTTCTTC.